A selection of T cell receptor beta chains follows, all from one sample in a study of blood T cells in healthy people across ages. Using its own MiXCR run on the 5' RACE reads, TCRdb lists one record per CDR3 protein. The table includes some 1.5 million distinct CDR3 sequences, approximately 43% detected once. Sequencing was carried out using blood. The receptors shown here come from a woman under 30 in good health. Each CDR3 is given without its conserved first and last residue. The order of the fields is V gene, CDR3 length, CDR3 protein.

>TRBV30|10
AYRSSTDTQH
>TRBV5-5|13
ASSFLGWSNQPQH
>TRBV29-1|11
SGRDYDSYEQY
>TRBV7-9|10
ASSLGTSEQY
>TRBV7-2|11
ASSLPRAYEQY
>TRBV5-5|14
ASSLAGQGAYNEQY
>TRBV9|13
ASSAGRRDSYEQY
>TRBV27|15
ASSPSGGGYYHNEQY
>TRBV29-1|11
SVVRGPGNEQF
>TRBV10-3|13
ATQGGPPETDTQY
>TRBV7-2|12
VSSLGGGGDTQY
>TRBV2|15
ASRDLQGRAATETQY
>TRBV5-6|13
ASRRGQGGTYEQY
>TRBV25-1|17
ASTSTSGRDPGSLETQY
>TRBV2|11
ASRVDGADEQY
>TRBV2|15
ASSRQGALSGANVLT
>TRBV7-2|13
ASSPNRLANYGYT
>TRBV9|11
ASSPGDQTEAF
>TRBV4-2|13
ASSQDRTRYYGYT
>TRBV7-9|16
ASSLGRDRGWLNTEAF
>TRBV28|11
AAGTSGVYEQY
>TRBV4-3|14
ASSQGVTSGSYEQF
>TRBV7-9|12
ASSPWTGAGELF
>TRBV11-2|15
ASSLEGRGSSYNEQF
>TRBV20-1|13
SAHPGTGGYQPQH
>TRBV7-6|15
ASSFSVRVLREKEQF
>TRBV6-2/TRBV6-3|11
ASSSRGKGEQY
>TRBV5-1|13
ASSTRDSKNSPLH
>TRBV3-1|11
ASSRGYYNEQF
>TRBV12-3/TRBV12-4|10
ASRRGQWAQY
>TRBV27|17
ASSLRSSYFRGSTDTQY
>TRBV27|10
ASGFLRNEQF